This T cell receptor (beta chain) was recovered during a study of coeliac disease. Measured with immunoSEQ multiplex PCR; TCRdb has only the in-frame clones, and not every one. The data show about 6,500 clones, around 60% seen once. Germline V gene sequence: CDR1 SGHNT, CDR2 YYREEE (reference sequence). Deletions cut 5 bases from V and 1 base from J, with 15 bases between. This CDR3 spans 15 amino acids. Sequencing was performed on lamina propria lymphocytes from the gut. V is TRBV5-4 and J is TRBJ1-2; D is undetermined. This clonotype was sampled from a middle-aged man with active celiac disease. This CDR3 reads CASSRGLDGNYGYTF. DNA of the CDR3: TGTGCCAGCAGTCGGGGTCTAGACGGTAACTATGGCTACACCTTC.